The 24 T cell receptor beta chains listed next were all sequenced from one sample in a study of CD8 T cells in Susac syndrome. An amount of RNA that ranged from roughly 0.5 to 1 ug was reverse transcribed with random hexamers. TCRdb re-derived calls from the immunoSEQ multiplex PCR reads in MiXCR, one entry per CDR3 protein. The data hold 400,000 to 550,000 distinct CDR3 sequences, with around 85% observed a single time. The sample was CD8+ T cells from PBMCs. Receptors were obtained from a human donor with multiple sclerosis.

The chain combines TRBV7-2 with TRBJ1-2, with D possibly TRBD1 on 5 matching bases. The CDR3 runs 15 residues. V was pared by 7 bases and J by 0 bases, with 15 bases between. Germline CDR1 reads SGHTA; CDR2 reads FQGNSA. CDR3 in DNA: TGTGCCAGCACCTCGGATGGGGACTCTAACTATGGCTACACCTTC. Its protein product is CASTSDGDSNYGYTF.

The J gene is TRBJ1-6, the V gene TRBV4-2; TRBD1 matches 9 bases. Germline lookup yields CDR1 LGHNA and CDR2 YNFKEQ. V was pared by 3 bases and J by 8 bases, with 2 bases of the junction left unmatched. The length of the CDR3 is 14 residues. As DNA, the CDR3 is TGTGCCAGCAGCCACGGACAGGGGTATTCACCCCTCCACTTT. It translates to CASSHGQGYSPLHF.

This clonotype has only one observation. The chain recombines TRBV3-1 with TRBJ2-1; 7 bases fit TRBD2. V lost 3 bases and J lost 0; bases outside the gene matches: 5. The CDR3 has 16 amino acids. The germline gives CDR1 LGHDT, CDR2 YNNKEL (reference sequence). CDR3 sequence: CASSQDRTSSYNEQFF. The CDR3 region has the DNA TGTGCCAGCAGCCAGGATCGGACTAGCTCCTACAATGAGCAGTTCTTC.

The gene calls are TRBV2 and TRBJ1-1; D is ambiguous. Trimming took off 6 bases at V and 3 bases at J, with 20 bases between the two ends. Germline loops: CDR1 SNHLY, CDR2 FYNNEI. CDR3 length: 16 residues. CDR3: CASSPWLSGEDTEAFF. The CDR3, as DNA: TGTGCCAGCAGCCCTTGGCTGTCCGGCGAGGACACTGAAGCTTTCTTT.

The count of this clonotype is one. CDR3 nucleotide sequence: TGCAGTGCCCCCCGTGGGGTTGGGTGGGTGAACACTGAAGCTTTCTTT. Translation gives CSAPRGVGWVNTEAFF. The V and J genes are TRBV20-1 and TRBJ1-1; unclear D gene. The V gene lost 6 bases and the J gene lost 0 bases, with 20 bases spanning the gap. CDR3 length: 16 residues. Germline CDR1 DFQATT, CDR2 SNEGSKA (reference sequence).

The V call is TRBV4-1, the J call TRBJ1-5; D not resolved. Germline V gives CDR1 MGHRA, CDR2 YSYEKL. The CDR3 is 18 residues long. V lost 1 base and J lost 1, with 17 bases in between. The CDR3 is CASSQGSPAAQSNQPQHF. The CDR3 nucleotides read TGCGCCAGCAGCCAAGGTTCCCCGGCGGCCCAAAGCAATCAGCCCCAGCATTTT.

The V gene is TRBV4-1, the J gene TRBJ2-1, with TRBD2 matching 12 bases. Trimming cost V 5 bases and J 6 bases; bases outside gene matches: 11. Looked up from germline, CDR1 is MGHRA and CDR2 is YSYEKL. The length of the CDR3 is 17 residues. The CDR3 reads CASSARLAGEGGNEQFF. The CDR3 coding sequence is TGCGCCAGCAGCGCTCGACTAGCGGGAGAGGGTGGCAATGAGCAGTTCTTC.

V and J are TRBV7-9 and TRBJ2-1; D is possibly TRBD1 (6 bases). Per the germline V gene, CDR1 is SEHNR and CDR2 is FQNEAQ (reference sequence). V was cut by 1 base and J by 3 bases, with 13 bases left in between. The CDR3 loop spans 16 amino acids. CDR3 nucleotides: TGTGCCAGCAGCTTAGGTCTAGGGGGAGTCTACAATGAGCAGTTCTTC. Encoded protein: CASSLGLGGVYNEQFF.

This chain connects TRBV29-1 to TRBJ2-1; 8 bases align to TRBD1. CDR1 is SQVTM, CDR2 ANQGSEA, per germline. This CDR3 spans 13 amino acids. The CDR3 loop is CTAGRGLVGEQFF. The DNA for the CDR3 is TGCACCGCGGGCAGGGGGCTTGTAGGTGAGCAGTTCTTC.

V is TRBV30 and J is TRBJ2-1; tentatively, D is TRBD2 (5 bases). This CDR3 spans 13 amino acids. V lost 2 bases to trimming and J lost 4 bases, with 9 bases between them. Germline lookup yields CDR1 GTSNPN and CDR2 SVGIG (reference sequence). The DNA of the CDR3 is TGTGCCTGGAGTTTGTCGGGGTACAATGAGCAGTTCTTC. Translating gives CAWSLSGYNEQFF.

The CDR3 DNA sequence: TGTGCCAGCAGCGTACATACTGAGCCCACAGATACGCAGTATTTT. This translates into CASSVHTEPTDTQYF. This sequence joins TRBV9 and TRBJ2-3; D remains unclear. V was shortened by 1 base and J by 2 bases, with 11 bases between the two germline ends. The CDR3 contains 15 residues. Per germline, CDR1 SGDLS and CDR2 YYNGEE.

The chain has TRBV6-5 and TRBJ1-2; D is perhaps TRBD1 (5 bases). V shed 3 bases and J shed 7 bases, with 18 bases lying between them. This CDR3 has 15 amino acids. The germline gives CDR1 MNHEY, CDR2 SVGAGI. As DNA, the CDR3 is TGTGCCAGCAGTTATATCCAGGGTGTTGAGCGTGGCTACACCTTC. Amino acid sequence: CASSYIQGVERGYTF.

This clonotype was seen more than once but under ten times. The V and J genes are TRBV6-1 and TRBJ1-1; 10 positions agree with TRBD1. Germline V gene data show CDR1 as MNHNS and CDR2 as SASEGT. The CDR3 extends over 14 amino acids. Trimming removed 6 bases from V and 3 bases from J; junction bases left unmatched: 4. CDR3 nucleotides: TGTGCCAGCAGCCCGACAGGGGGCTACACTGAAGCTTTCTTT. It is translated as CASSPTGGYTEAFF.

The chain is built from TRBV19 and TRBJ2-5, with 12 bases identical to TRBD2. Germline loops: CDR1 LNHDA, CDR2 SQIVND (reference sequence). V lost 4 bases and J lost 5; bases outside the gene matches: 8. The CDR3 loop spans 16 amino acids. CDR3 DNA sequence: TGTGCCAGTAGTACTCCAATAGGGACTAGCGGGGAGACCCAGTACTTC. It is translated as CASSTPIGTSGETQYF.

This clonotype has only one observation. V usage is TRBV24-1 and J usage is TRBJ2-3; TRBD1 aligns across 8 bases. Losses at the gene ends were 3 bases for V and 5 bases for J; bases not matched to a gene: 12. The CDR3 spans 17 residues. The germline V gene encodes CDR1 KGHDR and CDR2 SFDVKD. CDR3 region: CATSDASGTGGRDTQYF. CDR3 in DNA: TGTGCCACCAGTGATGCATCCGGGACAGGAGGGAGAGATACGCAGTATTTT.

This clonotype has just one count. The chain has TRBV27 and TRBJ2-7; D is possibly TRBD1 (7 bases). V shed 1 base and J shed 4 bases, with 17 bases lying between them. Germline CDR1 is MNHEY and CDR2 is SMNVEV (reference sequence). This CDR3 has 16 residues. The CDR3 is CASSLLGGGYLYEQYF. DNA for the CDR3: TGTGCCAGCAGTTTATTAGGAGGGGGCTATTTGTACGAGCAGTACTTC.

V gene TRBV5-1 combines with J gene TRBJ2-7; D ambiguous. The CDR3 totals 14 residues. Trimming stripped 0 bases from V and 2 bases from J, with 9 bases between. The germline gives CDR1 SGHRS, CDR2 YFSETQ. The CDR3 sequence is CASSLGAVTYEQYF. The CDR3 nucleotides read TGCGCCAGCAGCTTGGGGGCAGTTACCTACGAGCAGTACTTC.

This chain links TRBV10-1 with TRBJ2-3, with 10 bases fitting TRBD2. The germline CDR1 and CDR2 sequences are WNHNN and SYGVQD (reference sequence). This CDR3 is built from 18 residues. V lost 3 bases to trimming and J lost 0 bases; unmatched junction nucleotides: 9. The CDR3 protein is CASSDSLAGEISTDTQYF. For the CDR3, the DNA is TGCGCCAGCAGTGATTCCCTAGCGGGAGAGATTAGCACAGATACGCAGTATTTT.

This chain connects TRBV6-5 to TRBJ1-1; possible D gene TRBD1, 5 bases. CDR1 is MNHEY and CDR2 is SVGAGI in the germline V gene. V was pared by 4 bases and J by 1 base, with 10 bases between. This CDR3 is built from 14 residues. This chain's CDR3 is CASSSTTGNTEAFF. In DNA form, the CDR3 reads TGTGCCAGCAGTTCAACTACAGGGAACACTGAAGCTTTCTTT.

The sample holds one count of this clonotype. The genes are TRBV29-1 and TRBJ2-1; TRBD1 aligns across 10 bases. The CDR3 covers 17 residues. CDR1 SQVTM and CDR2 ANQGSEA come from the germline V gene. The V and J ends lost 4 bases and 7 bases, in that order; junction bases with no gene match: 16. The CDR3 is CSVAPRPGQGTMNEQFF. DNA of the CDR3: TGCAGCGTTGCACCCCGACCGGGACAGGGGACGATGAATGAGCAGTTCTTC.

The rearrangement links TRBV10-2 to TRBJ2-1; 12 nucleotides align to TRBD2. The CDR3 contains 14 residues. Trimming took 6 bases from V and 9 from J; bases not matched to a gene: 6. Germline CDR1 and CDR2: WSHSY and SAAADI. Here the CDR3 DNA reads TGCGCCAGCAGCCTAGCGGGAGGGGCAGGTGAGCAGTTCTTC. Translating gives CASSLAGGAGEQFF.

The chain carries TRBV19 and TRBJ1-4; D gene ambiguous. With 10 bases removed from V and 0 bases from J, the gap between germline ends came to 9 bases. This CDR3 has 13 residues. Germline loops: CDR1 LNHDA, CDR2 SQIVND (reference sequence). The CDR3 reads CATTQATNEKLFF. In DNA form, the CDR3 reads TGTGCCACTACGCAGGCAACTAATGAAAAACTGTTTTTT.

V is TRBV2 and J is TRBJ1-4; D remains ambiguous. Germline CDR1 and CDR2: SNHLY and FYNNEI. V lost 3 bases, J lost 5 bases, and 10 bases lay in between. The CDR3 has 14 residues. The chain's CDR3 is CASSEAGVNEKLFF. CDR3 in DNA: TGTGCCAGCAGTGAGGCGGGCGTAAATGAAAAACTGTTTTTT.

The chain is built from TRBV27 and TRBJ2-5; TRBD1 matches at 9 bases. The J segment lost 4 bases and the V segment lost 4 bases, leaving 4 bases of the junction unmatched. Germline V CDR1 and CDR2: MNHEY, SMNVEV (reference sequence). The CDR3 has 14 amino acids. DNA for the CDR3: TGTGCCAGCAGTTGGGGACAGGGATCAGAGACCCAGTACTTC. Translation gives CASSWGQGSETQYF.